Listed here is a single T cell receptor (beta chain). Its antigen is unknown. These data come from a study of vaccination effects on CD4 cells after COVID-19. Study in general: Following the second dose by a median of 72 days, the post-vaccine samples were obtained.

Trimming left V 0 bases short and J 5 bases short, with 14 bases between. Germline V gene sequence: CDR1 SGHKS, CDR2 YYEKEE (reference sequence). There are 15 residues in the CDR3. Whole-study findings and limits: New vaccine-induced clones were the main type among post-vaccine spike-reactive clones in convalescents.

Following an approximately eleven-day culture, CD4+ T cells were purified. It was between March and December 2020 that the person had a SARS-CoV-2 infection confirmed by PCR. Participants were given two doses of BNT162b2 or mRNA-1273 vaccine. Days 3 and 7 saw half the medium replaced with IL-2 medium. Generated by immunoSEQ multiplex PCR, the TCRdb table keeps only in-frame clones and is missing some. The data hold tens of thousands of clones, with around 80% observed a single time. The TCR was taken from a human donor who had a prior SARS-CoV-2 infection. V is TRBV5-5 and J is TRBJ2-5; no definite D call. The specimen was CD4+ T cells from PBMCs cultured without peptide, collected after COVID-19 vaccination. The CDR3 loop reads CASSLGPLMGETQYF. CDR3 DNA: TGTGCCAGCAGCTTGGGCCCGCTCATGGGGGAGACCCAGTACTTC.